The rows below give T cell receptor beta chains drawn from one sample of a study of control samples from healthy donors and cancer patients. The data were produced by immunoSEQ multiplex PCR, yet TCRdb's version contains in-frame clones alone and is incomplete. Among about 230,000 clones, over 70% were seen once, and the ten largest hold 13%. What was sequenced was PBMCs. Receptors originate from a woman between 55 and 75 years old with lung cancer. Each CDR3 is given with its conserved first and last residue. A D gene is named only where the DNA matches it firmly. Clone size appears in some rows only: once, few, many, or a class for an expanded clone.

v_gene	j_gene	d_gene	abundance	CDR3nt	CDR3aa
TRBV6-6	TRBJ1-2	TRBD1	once	TGTGCCAGCAGTGGAGACGACAGGGGTGGCTACACCTTC	CASSGDDRGGYTF
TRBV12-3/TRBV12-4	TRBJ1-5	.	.	TGTGCCAGCAGTCGCAGGGGATTTCAGCCCCAGCATTTT	CASSRRGFQPQHF
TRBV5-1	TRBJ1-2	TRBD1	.	TGCGCCAGCAGCGTGGGACAGGACAGGAGCTACACCTTC	CASSVGQDRSYTF
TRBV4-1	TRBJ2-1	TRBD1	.	TGCGCCAGCACGCCGGGACAGTCCTACAATGAGCAGTTCTTC	CASTPGQSYNEQFF
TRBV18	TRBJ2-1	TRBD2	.	TGTGCCAGCTCACCACTAGCGGGAGGTCGGGGTGAGCAGTTCTTC	CASSPLAGGRGEQFF
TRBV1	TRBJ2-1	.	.	TGCACCAGCAGCCAGGCCCGGGACCACAACAATGAGCAGTTCTTC	CTSSQARDHNNEQFF
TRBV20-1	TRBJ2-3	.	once	TGCAGTGCTAGTAGTAGAGATACGCAGTATTTT	CSASSRDTQYF
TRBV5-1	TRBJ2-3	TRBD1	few	TGCGCCAGCAGCCGGGACAGTGGCACAGATACGCAGTATTTT	CASSRDSGTDTQYF
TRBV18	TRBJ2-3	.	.	TGTGCCAGCTCACCTTTACAGAGCACAGATACGCAGTATTTT	CASSPLQSTDTQYF
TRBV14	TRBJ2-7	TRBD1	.	TGTGCCAGCAGCAACAGGGGGCTTTACGAGCAGTACTTC	CASSNRGLYEQYF
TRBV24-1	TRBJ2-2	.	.	TGTGCCACCGCGGGACAATCACCTAACACCGGGGAGCTGTTTTTT	CATAGQSPNTGELFF
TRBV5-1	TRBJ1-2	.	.	TGCGCCAGCAGCTTGGACAGCGCTCCTTATGGCTACACCTTC	CASSLDSAPYGYTF
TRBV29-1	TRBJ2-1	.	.	TGCAGCGTCGGTAACAGGGATCCGTTCTTC	CSVGNRDPFF
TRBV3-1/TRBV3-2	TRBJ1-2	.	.	TGTGCCAGCAGTAACAGGGCCGGCGAGGGCGGCTACACCTTC	CASSNRAGEGGYTF
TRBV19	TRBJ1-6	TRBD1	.	TGTGCCAGTAGGGGGACAGGAGTTAATTCACCCCTCCACTTT	CASRGTGVNSPLHF
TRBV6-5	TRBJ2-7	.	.	TGTGCCAGCGGGACGGATAGTTACGAGCAGTACTTC	CASGTDSYEQYF
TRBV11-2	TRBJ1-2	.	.	TGTGCCAGCAGGCGCCCCGGGACGTTTTATGGCTACACCTTC	CASRRPGTFYGYTF
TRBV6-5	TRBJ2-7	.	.	TGTGCCAGCAAGGGGGGCTCCTACGAGCAGTACTTC	CASKGGSYEQYF
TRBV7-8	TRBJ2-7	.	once	TGTGCCAGCAGCTCACCCGGCCGTTCTGGCTACGAGCAGTACTTC	CASSSPGRSGYEQYF
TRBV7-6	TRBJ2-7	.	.	TGTGCCAGCAGCTTAGACTCTCCCTACGAGCAGTACTTC	CASSLDSPYEQYF
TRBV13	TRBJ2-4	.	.	TGTGCCAGCATGGATCGGACTGCTAAAAACATTCAGTACTTC	CASMDRTAKNIQYF
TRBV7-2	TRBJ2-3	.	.	TGTGCCAGCACCTTCTATACGCAGTATTTT	CASTFYTQYF
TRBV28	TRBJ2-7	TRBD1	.	TGTGCCAGCAGTTTGACAGGGGGCGCGTCTGCGCAGTACTTC	CASSLTGGASAQYF
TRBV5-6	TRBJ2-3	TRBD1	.	TGTGCCAGCAGCTTCCGGTTAGGGGGCCCAGATACGCAGTATTTT	CASSFRLGGPDTQYF
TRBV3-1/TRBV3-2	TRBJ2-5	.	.	TGTGCCAGCAGCCAGCTAGAGACCCAGTACTTC	CASSQLETQYF
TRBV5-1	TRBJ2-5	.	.	TGCGCCAGCAGCTCGCTCACCCGGGACCAAGAGACCCAGTACTTC	CASSSLTRDQETQYF
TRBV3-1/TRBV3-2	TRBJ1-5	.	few	TGTGCCAGCAGTCAGCGAGGGTCCAATCAGCCCCAGCATTTT	CASSQRGSNQPQHF
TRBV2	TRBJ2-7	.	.	TGTGCCAGCAGGGGTGGGGTTTACTACGAGCAGTACTTC	CASRGGVYYEQYF
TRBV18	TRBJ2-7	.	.	TGTGCCAGCTCACCAAGCGCAGCGCGATTGGGCGAGCAGTACTTC	CASSPSAARLGEQYF
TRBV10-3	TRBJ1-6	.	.	TGTGCCATCAGTGAGTCTAGTAATTCACCCCTCCACTTT	CAISESSNSPLHF
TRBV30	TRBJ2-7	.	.	TGTGCCTGGAGTCGCCGGTCCGAGCAGTACTTC	CAWSRRSEQYF
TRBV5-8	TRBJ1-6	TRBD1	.	TGTGCCAGCAGCTTGGCCGTAACAGGGGGTGGGTATTCACCCCTCCACTTT	CASSLAVTGGGYSPLHF
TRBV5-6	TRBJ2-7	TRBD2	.	TGTGCCCCGGGGGGGCGGAACCGGGCACCCTACGAGCAGTACTTC	CAPGGRNRAPYEQYF
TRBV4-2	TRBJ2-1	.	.	TGTGCCAGCAGCCAAGATATCCGGGGCAGGAATTCTGAGCAGTTCTTC	CASSQDIRGRNSEQFF
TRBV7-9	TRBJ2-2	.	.	TGTGCCAGCAGCTTAGAGGCGAACACCGGGGAGCTGTTTTTT	CASSLEANTGELFF
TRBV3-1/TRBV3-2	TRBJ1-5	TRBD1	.	TGTGCCAGCAGCCCTGACAGGGTCACCCAGCCCCAGCATTTT	CASSPDRVTQPQHF
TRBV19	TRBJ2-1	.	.	TGTGCCAGTAGTTACCCCGGGACGGACGTATGGAATGAGCAGTTCTTC	CASSYPGTDVWNEQFF
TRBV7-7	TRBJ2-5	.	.	TGTGCTAGCAGCTTAGTGGGTGGAGAGACCCAGTACTTC	CASSLVGGETQYF
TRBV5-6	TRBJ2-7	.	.	TGTGCCAGCAGCTTGGCCCTCGGCAGTATCACCTACGAGCAGTACTTC	CASSLALGSITYEQYF
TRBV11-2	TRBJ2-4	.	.	TGTGCCAGCAGCTTAGATCTCTTAGGGGGACTTGGGGAAAACATTCAGTACTTC	CASSLDLLGGLGENIQYF
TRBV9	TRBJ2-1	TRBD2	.	TGTGCCAGCAGCGGGCTAGCGGGAGGGACTATAAATGAGCAGTTCTTC	CASSGLAGGTINEQFF
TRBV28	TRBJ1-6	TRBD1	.	TGTGCCAGCAGTTTATGGACAGGGGGAGCCTATAATTCACCCCTCCACTTT	CASSLWTGGAYNSPLHF
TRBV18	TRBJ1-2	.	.	TGTGCCAGCTCACCGCTTCAGGAGGGGCATGGCTACACCTTC	CASSPLQEGHGYTF